This TCR beta chain was retrieved from a study of PD-1 blockade in classical Hodgkin lymphoma. Study-level findings and limits: Newly diagnosed patients reportedly had lower baseline TCR diversity than healthy donors.

All the patients suffered relapse after autologous stem cell transplantation, and brentuximab vedotin exposure differed. Some clones are missing from TCRdb's copy, which holds only in-frame ones; the method was immunoSEQ multiplex PCR. Here the sample spans more than 90,000 clones, around 81% being singletons. Points on this clone: Its antigen is currently unknown.

V was clipped by 2 bases and J by 2 bases, with 3 bases between them. Germline CDR1 SEHNR, CDR2 FQNEAQ (reference sequence). The length of the CDR3 is 12 residues. This specimen was peripheral blood mononuclear cells (PBMCs), taken before the second cycle of nivolumab. The chain uses TRBV7-9 and TRBJ1-2; D is unclear. This TCR was recovered from a human donor with classical Hodgkin lymphoma. The CDR3 DNA follows: TGTGCCAGCAGCTTAAACAACTATGGCTACACCTTC. The encoded protein is CASSLNNYGYTF.